A single sample gave rise to the 21 T cell receptor beta chains below, sequenced in a study of vaccination effects on CD4 cells after COVID-19. The data were produced by immunoSEQ multiplex PCR, yet TCRdb's version contains in-frame clones alone and is incomplete. This sample has roughly 11,000 clones; 74% occur once, and the top ten carry less than 25%. Their recognized antigens are unknown. Sequencing followed a ViraFEST assay step that expanded antigen-specific CD4+ T cells with viral peptide pools. A roughly 10-day culture period preceded the isolation of CD4+ T cells. The sequences come from CD4+ T cells from PBMCs cultured with HCoV-229E spike peptides, collected before COVID-19 vaccination. These receptor sequences come from a human donor who received a COVID-19 vaccine.

The rearrangement uses TRBV6-5 and TRBJ1-5; D gene uncertain. The CDR3 extends over 14 amino acids. The ends were cut back, 10 bases at V and 5 bases at J, with 18 bases in the middle. Germline V CDR1 and CDR2: MNHEY, SVGAGI. DNA for the CDR3: TGTGCCACCCAAAGGAGTGGCCCCCATCAGCCCCAGCATTTT. This translates into CATQRSGPHQPQHF.

The J gene is TRBJ2-7, the V gene TRBV2, with 9 bases that match TRBD1. V shed 6 bases and J 3 bases; nucleotides not matched to a gene: 6. The germline V gene has CDR1 SNHLY and CDR2 FYNNEI. The CDR3 runs to 14 residues. CDR3 nucleotides: TGTGCCAGCAGGCTAGGGACAGGGAGCTACGAGCAGTACTTC. This translates into CASRLGTGSYEQYF.

This clone was recorded only once. The V gene is TRBV6-2 or TRBV6-3, the J gene TRBJ1-5; TRBD1 aligns across 7 bases. Germline V gene sequence: CDR1 MNHEY, CDR2 SVGEGT. Trimming took 4 bases from V and 6 from J; bases not matched to a gene: 9. The CDR3 extends over 15 amino acids. CDR3 in DNA: TGTGCCAGCAGTTTGGGCAGGGGGAATACTCAGCCCCAGCATTTT. Encoded protein: CASSLGRGNTQPQHF.

The chain couples TRBV19 to TRBJ1-6, with a weak D call TRBD1 (5 bases). The ends were cut back, 7 bases at V and 2 bases at J, with 9 bases in the middle. The CDR3 is 14 residues long. Per germline, CDR1 LNHDA and CDR2 SQIVND (reference sequence). The CDR3 nucleotides are TGTGCCAGTACCTCGGGGGCCTATAATTCACCCCTCCACTTT. Protein sequence: CASTSGAYNSPLHF.

This clone was counted a few times. This sequence joins TRBV28 and TRBJ1-6; unclear D gene. CDR1 is MDHEN, CDR2 SYDVKM, per germline. CDR3 length: 14 amino acids. V lost 5 bases and J lost 4, with 9 bases in between. The CDR3, as DNA: TGTGCCAGCAGTACGACGGTTTATAATTCACCCCTCCACTTT. Translated, it gives CASSTTVYNSPLHF. Looking up the rest from reference TRBV28 and TRBJ1-6 gives the full variable domain: DVKVTQSSRYLVKRTGEKVFLECVQDMDHENMFWYRQDPGLGLRLIYFSYDVKMKEKGDIPEGYSVSREKKERFSLILESASTNQTSMYLCASSTTVYNSPLHFGNGTRLTVT.

V is TRBV5-4 and J is TRBJ1-1; D might be TRBD1 (5 bases). Germline assignment: CDR1 SGHNT and CDR2 YYREEE (reference sequence). V was cut by 4 bases and J by 1 base, with 14 bases left in between. This CDR3 has 15 amino acids. CDR3 in amino acids: CASSQGVGTNTEAFF. CDR3 nucleotides: TGTGCCAGCAGCCAAGGCGTCGGGACGAACACTGAAGCTTTCTTT.

The rearrangement uses TRBV5-6 and TRBJ1-6; no definite D call. V lost 0 bases and J lost 10, with 8 bases in between. The CDR3 runs 13 residues. CDR1 is SGHDT, CDR2 YYEEEE, per germline. CDR3 region: CASSLASGSPLHF. The CDR3 DNA is TGTGCCAGCAGCTTGGCTAGCGGCTCACCCCTCCACTTT.

The chain links TRBV21-1 to TRBJ1-4. TRBV21-1 is marked as a pseudogene. The CDR3 has 12 amino acids. The DNA for the CDR3 is TGTGCCAGCGTACGGGGGCCGTCCGAACTGTTTTTT. Protein: CASVRGPSELFF.

V gene TRBV7-2 combines with J gene TRBJ2-3, with D possibly matching TRBD2 (5 bases). Germline V gene data show CDR1 as SGHTA and CDR2 as FQGNSA. CDR3 length: 15 amino acids. V was shortened by 7 bases and J by 0 bases, with 14 bases between the two germline ends. Here the CDR3 DNA reads TGTGCCAGCACCGGACGGGGAAGAAGCACAGATACGCAGTATTTT. Protein product: CASTGRGRSTDTQYF.

This clone turned up a few times. The chain combines TRBV2 with TRBJ2-7, with 8 bases lining up with TRBD2. CDR1 is SNHLY and CDR2 is FYNNEI in the germline V gene. V lost 8 bases to trimming and J lost 4 bases; unmatched junction nucleotides: 10. The CDR3 length is 14 residues. CDR3 residues: CASRRREAEYEQYF. In nucleotides, the CDR3 is TGTGCCAGCCGAAGGCGGGAGGCTGAATACGAGCAGTACTTC.

This clone was counted a few times. This chain joins TRBV4-3 and TRBJ2-1; 9 bases are a match to TRBD2. The J segment lost 0 bases and the V segment lost 3 bases, leaving 3 bases of the junction unmatched. Germline CDR1 and CDR2: LGHNA and YSLEER. The CDR3 sequence is 16 residues long. The CDR3: CASSQYSGSSYNEQFF. The CDR3 bases are TGCGCCAGCAGCCAGTATAGCGGGAGCTCCTACAATGAGCAGTTCTTC.

This CDR3 is CASSPTRTSGIGELFF. The CDR3 DNA follows: TGTGCCAGCAGTCCGACTCGGACTAGCGGGATAGGGGAGCTGTTTTTT. The chain links TRBV7-8 to TRBJ2-2; TRBD2 matches 12 bases. Germline values: CDR1 SGHVS, CDR2 FQNEAQ. The CDR3 sequence is 16 residues long. The V gene end was trimmed by 6 bases and the J gene end by 8 bases; junction bases not matched to a gene: 10.

The genes are TRBV6-5 and TRBJ2-7; possible D gene TRBD2, 6 bases. V was cut by 5 bases and J by 4 bases, with 12 bases left in between. Germline assignment: CDR1 MNHEY and CDR2 SVGAGI. The CDR3 runs to 13 residues. Written as DNA, the CDR3 is TGTGCCAGCAGTCCCGGTGGGGGGTACGAGCAGTACTTC. This translates into CASSPGGGYEQYF.

The gene calls are TRBV5-4 and TRBJ1-1; D is unclear. V lost 0 bases to trimming and J lost 3 bases, with 6 bases between them. The CDR3 contains 13 residues. Per germline, CDR1 SGHNT and CDR2 YYREEE (reference sequence). The CDR3 DNA reads TGTGCCAGCAGCTTGGGGAGGGACACTGAAGCTTTCTTT. It translates to CASSLGRDTEAFF.

This rearrangement joins TRBV30 to TRBJ2-2, with TRBD1 as a possible D gene (6 bases). V was shortened by 5 bases and J by 2 bases, with 9 bases between the two germline ends. The CDR3 length is 13 residues. Germline loops: CDR1 GTSNPN, CDR2 SVGIG (reference sequence). The CDR3 DNA follows: TGTGCCTGGGACAGGACAAACACCGGGGAGCTGTTTTTT. It is translated as CAWDRTNTGELFF.

The V gene is TRBV7-8, the J gene TRBJ1-1; D is possibly TRBD1 (5 bases). The CDR3 is 14 amino acids. Looked up from germline, CDR1 is SGHVS and CDR2 is FQNEAQ. Trimming pared 5 bases from V and 1 base from J, leaving 11 bases between. The DNA of the CDR3 is TGTGCCAGCAGCCCCCGGGGGGGGAACACTGAAGCTTTCTTT. Translation: CASSPRGGNTEAFF.

The chain joins TRBV7-2 to TRBJ1-5; D remains unclear. The V end lost 1 base, the J end lost 4 bases, and 11 bases lay between the germline ends. Per the germline V gene, CDR1 is SGHTA and CDR2 is FQGNSA. The CDR3 extends over 15 amino acids. The CDR3 region is CASSLGPPKNQPQHF. For the CDR3, the DNA is TGTGCCAGCAGCTTAGGACCCCCGAAAAATCAGCCCCAGCATTTT.

J is TRBJ1-2 and V is TRBV5-1; D unclear. The germline gives CDR1 SGHRS, CDR2 YFSETQ. Deletions cut 4 bases from V and 7 bases from J, with 14 bases between. This CDR3 comprises 13 residues. The CDR3 sequence is CASSKDGSGGYTF. CDR3 coding DNA: TGCGCCAGCAGCAAGGACGGTAGCGGTGGCTACACCTTC.

This clone came up a few times. CDR3 loop: CASSYPGQSGSPLHF. The CDR3 nucleotides read TGTGCCAGCAGTTACCCGGGACAGTCTGGTTCACCCCTCCACTTT. The chain employs TRBV6-2 or TRBV6-3 and TRBJ1-6; 7 positions match TRBD1. Germline CDR1 and CDR2: MNHEY and SVGEGT. With V trimmed by 2 bases and J by 9 bases, 7 bases remained unmatched. The CDR3 is made up of 15 amino acids.

V is TRBV18 and J is TRBJ1-6; D is unclear. The CDR3 covers 14 residues. V shed 0 bases and J shed 7 bases, with 7 bases lying between them. Germline V gene sequence: CDR1 KGHSH, CDR2 LQKENI. The CDR3 protein is CASSPPGKNSPLHF. The CDR3 nucleotides read TGTGCCAGCTCACCACCGGGCAAGAATTCACCCCTCCACTTT.

This sequence joins TRBV5-5 and TRBJ2-2; D call uncertain. Trimming left V 4 bases short and J 4 bases short, with 14 bases between. The germline V gene encodes CDR1 SGHKS and CDR2 YYEKEE (reference sequence). The CDR3 extends over 15 amino acids. The CDR3 here is CASSQIDTSTGELFF. The CDR3 bases are TGTGCCAGCAGCCAAATAGACACCTCCACCGGGGAGCTGTTTTTT. The variable domain in full, with the rest retrieved from reference TRBV5-5 and TRBJ2-2, is DAGVTQSPTHLIKTRGQQVTLRCSPISGHKSVSWYQQVLGQGPQFIFQYYEKEERGRGNFPDRFSARQFPNYSSELNVNALLLGDSALYLCASSQIDTSTGELFFGEGSRLTVL.